Below are 25 T cell receptor beta chains sequenced from a single sample in a study of T cell changes during pregnancy in multiple sclerosis. This table comes from immunoSEQ multiplex PCR, and its TCRdb copy is limited to in-frame clones, with some not included. Of 36,000 or so clones in the sample, about 89% were seen once. Sequenced here: CD8+ T cells from peripheral blood mononuclear cells, sampled in the third trimester of pregnancy. These receptors all come from a female donor with multiple sclerosis, enrolled in a pregnancy study.

The chain employs TRBV4-1 and TRBJ2-2, with 7 bases matching TRBD2. CDR3 length: 16 residues. V dropped 0 bases and J dropped 3; count of bases not matched to a gene: 4. Germline V CDR1 and CDR2: MGHRA, YSYEKL. CDR3 sequence reads: CASSQEQAGYTGELFF. Written as DNA, the CDR3 is TGCGCCAGCAGCCAAGAGCAAGCGGGGTACACCGGGGAGCTGTTTTTT.

This clone was seen a single time. The chain uses TRBV30 and TRBJ1-4; a possible D gene is TRBD1 (6 bases). Germline CDR1 GTSNPN, CDR2 SVGIG (reference sequence). Between the trimmed V and J ends, which lost 1 base and 12 bases, there was a span of 9 bases. CDR3 length: 11 amino acids. DNA for the CDR3: TGTGCCTGGAGTGAAGGGGGGGAACTGTTTTTT. It codes for CAWSEGGELFF. The whole variable domain, remainder taken from reference TRBV30 and TRBJ1-4, is SQTIHQWPATLVQPVGSPLSLECTVEGTSNPNLYWYRQAAGRGLQLLFYSVGIGQISSEVPQNLSASRPQDRQFILSSKKLLLSDSGFYLCAWSEGGELFFGSGTQLSVL.

The genes are TRBV5-6 and TRBJ2-7, with 9 positions matching TRBD2. Germline lookup yields CDR1 SGHDT and CDR2 YYEEEE. V shed 4 bases, J shed 4 bases, and the junction held 6 bases outside the gene matches. The CDR3 is made up of 14 amino acids. This chain's CDR3 is CASSQGLASYEQYF. As DNA, the CDR3 is TGTGCCAGCAGCCAAGGACTAGCGTCATACGAGCAGTACTTC.

V usage is TRBV6-4 and J usage is TRBJ2-7; D is possibly TRBD2 (5 bases). The ends were cut back, 7 bases at V and 2 bases at J, with 12 bases in the middle. There are 13 residues in the CDR3. Germline V CDR1 and CDR2: MRHNA, SNTAGT. Here the CDR3 reads CASNRTAAYEQYF. In DNA form, the CDR3 reads TGTGCCAGCAATCGGACTGCCGCCTACGAGCAGTACTTC.

The chain is built from TRBV7-9 and TRBJ2-7; 7 bases match TRBD1. J gave up 0 bases and V 1 base, and 3 bases lay outside the gene matches. CDR3 length equals 15 residues. Germline V gene lookup returns CDR1 SEHNR and CDR2 FQNEAQ (reference sequence). CDR3 protein: CASSLDRDSSYEQYF. The CDR3, as DNA: TGTGCCAGCAGCTTAGACCGGGACAGCTCCTACGAGCAGTACTTC.

The chain joins TRBV7-8 to TRBJ2-2, with D unclear. CDR1 SGHVS and CDR2 FQNEAQ come from the germline V gene. The CDR3 loop spans 13 amino acids. V lost 4 bases, J lost 4 bases, and 7 bases lay in between. CDR3 amino acids: CASSYPFTGELFF. CDR3 DNA sequence: TGTGCCAGCAGCTATCCGTTCACCGGGGAGCTGTTTTTT.

The chain combines TRBV7-8 with TRBJ1-2, with D unclear. Germline lookup yields CDR1 SGHVS and CDR2 FQNEAQ. V was trimmed by 5 bases and J by 8 bases, leaving 12 bases between them. This CDR3 spans 12 amino acids. CDR3 nucleotides: TGTGCCAGCAGCCCATGGGAGTACGGCTACACCTTC. This codes for CASSPWEYGYTF.

The chain recombines TRBV30 with TRBJ1-1; TRBD1 is a possible D gene (5 bases). The CDR3 length is 13 residues. V was trimmed by 5 bases and J by 1 base, leaving 11 bases between them. Germline values: CDR1 GTSNPN, CDR2 SVGIG (reference sequence). CDR3 sequence: CAWYDSSNTEAFF. In nucleotides, the CDR3 is TGTGCCTGGTACGACAGTTCGAACACTGAAGCTTTCTTT.

J is TRBJ2-1 and V is TRBV7-9, with TRBD2 matching 8 bases. This CDR3 spans 17 amino acids. The V and J ends lost 5 bases and 7 bases, in that order; junction bases with no gene match: 16. Germline CDR1 reads SEHNR; CDR2 reads FQNEAQ (reference sequence). CDR3 protein: CASSPSGSYPFGNEQFF. The CDR3 DNA reads TGTGCCAGCAGCCCCAGCGGGAGCTATCCCTTTGGGAATGAGCAGTTCTTC.

The chain joins TRBV6-5 to TRBJ2-7, with unresolved D. Trimming removed 4 bases at V and 7 bases at J, with 17 bases between. The CDR3 runs 14 residues. Germline values: CDR1 MNHEY, CDR2 SVGAGI. CDR3 DNA sequence: TGTGCCAGCAGTTTAATTGCCCCCACGACAGAGCAGTACTTC. It encodes CASSLIAPTTEQYF.

This chain connects TRBV2 to TRBJ1-6; 7 bases align to TRBD1. V shed 8 bases and J 7 bases; nucleotides not matched to a gene: 8. The CDR3 loop spans 14 amino acids. Germline V lookup: CDR1 SNHLY, CDR2 FYNNEI. The CDR3 sequence is CASSKGQTNSPLHF. CDR3 nucleotides: TGTGCCAGCTCAAAGGGACAGACGAATTCACCCCTCCACTTT.

The chain links TRBV27 to TRBJ2-7, with D possibly TRBD2 on 6 matching bases. The CDR3 has 16 residues. Germline V gives CDR1 MNHEY, CDR2 SMNVEV (reference sequence). The V end lost 2 bases, the J end lost 3 bases, and 17 bases lay between the germline ends. CDR3: CASSLSLGGSRYEQYF. As DNA, the CDR3 is TGTGCCAGCAGTTTAAGTCTGGGGGGTTCCCGCTACGAGCAGTACTTC.

The chain recombines TRBV7-8 with TRBJ1-5; D is unclear. The V end lost 4 bases, the J end lost 4 bases, and 14 bases lay between the germline ends. This CDR3 has 15 amino acids. Germline V lookup: CDR1 SGHVS, CDR2 FQNEAQ. CDR3: CASSSSGSGNQPQHF. The CDR3 nucleotides are TGTGCCAGCAGCTCTTCGGGAAGCGGTAATCAGCCCCAGCATTTT. Filled out from reference TRBV7-8 and TRBJ1-5, the complete variable domain reads GAGVSQSPRYKVAKRGQDVALRCDPISGHVSLFWYQQALGQGPEFLTYFQNEAQLDKSGLPSDRFFAERPEGSVSTLKIQRTQQEDSAVYLCASSSSGSGNQPQHFGDGTRLSIL.

The rearrangement joins TRBV9 to TRBJ1-4; TRBD1 aligns across 7 bases. The germline CDR1 and CDR2 sequences are SGDLS and YYNGEE. This CDR3 is 15 amino acids long. V lost 3 bases and J lost 6; bases outside the gene matches: 8. This CDR3 is CASSARGQEDEKLFF. The CDR3, as DNA: TGTGCCAGCAGCGCTCGAGGACAGGAAGATGAAAAACTGTTTTTT.

This chain connects TRBV27 to TRBJ1-5; possibly TRBD1 for D (6 bases). Germline V lookup: CDR1 MNHEY, CDR2 SMNVEV (reference sequence). V was clipped by 4 bases and J by 4 bases, with 8 bases between them. The CDR3 is 13 amino acids. CDR3 sequence (DNA): TGTGCCAGCAGTTGGACAGAGAATCAGCCCCAGCATTTT. As protein: CASSWTENQPQHF.

The chain couples TRBV5-1 to TRBJ2-5; perhaps TRBD1 as D (6 bases). The V gene lost 4 bases and the J gene lost 5 bases, with 18 bases spanning the gap. CDR3 length equals 15 residues. Per the germline V gene, CDR1 is SGHRS and CDR2 is YFSETQ. The CDR3 sequence: CASSPLGARGETQYF. In nucleotides, the CDR3 is TGCGCCAGCAGCCCGTTGGGGGCGCGAGGTGAGACCCAGTACTTC.

This rearrangement joins TRBV2 to TRBJ2-3; 11 bases align to TRBD2. CDR3 length equals 17 residues. CDR1 and CDR2 from the germline V gene are SNHLY and FYNNEI. Trimming at V came to 7 bases and at J to 2 bases, leaving 11 bases not matched to a gene. The CDR3 sequence: CASTSGRFPEDTDTQYF. The DNA of the CDR3 is TGTGCCAGCACTAGCGGGAGGTTTCCCGAAGACACAGATACGCAGTATTTT.

The chain has TRBV27 and TRBJ1-1; a possible D gene is TRBD1 (5 bases). Trimming left V 0 bases short and J 8 bases short, with 13 bases between. The V gene's germline CDR1 is MNHEY and CDR2 SMNVEV (reference sequence). The length of the CDR3 is 14 residues. The CDR3 sequence is CASSLSIGGWEAFF. In DNA form, the CDR3 reads TGTGCCAGCAGTTTATCGATCGGGGGATGGGAAGCTTTCTTT.

The rearrangement links TRBV25-1 to TRBJ2-2; 8 nucleotides match TRBD1. CDR3 length: 18 residues. The trim removed 3 bases at V and 2 bases at J, leaving 11 bases unmatched. CDR1 and CDR2 from the germline V gene are MGHDK and SYGVNS. DNA for the CDR3: TGTGCCAGCAGTGACCCACCGGGACAGGTTTTAAACACCGGGGAGCTGTTTTTT. It is translated as CASSDPPGQVLNTGELFF. The full variable domain, in which reference TRBV25-1 and TRBJ2-2 provide the parts outside the CDR3, is EADIYQTPRYLVIGTGKKITLECSQTMGHDKMYWYQQDPGMELHLIHYSYGVNSTEKGDLSSESTVSRIRTEHFPLTLESARPSHTSQYLCASSDPPGQVLNTGELFFGEGSRLTVL.

The chain combines TRBV27 with TRBJ2-7; D possibly corresponds to TRBD1 (5 bases). V was trimmed by 4 bases and J by 2 bases, leaving 6 bases between them. The length of the CDR3 is 12 residues. Germline V gives CDR1 MNHEY, CDR2 SMNVEV (reference sequence). CDR3 nucleotides: TGTGCCAGCAGTTCGGACACCTACGAGCAGTACTTC. This sequence encodes CASSSDTYEQYF.

This clone is a singleton in its sample. This chain connects TRBV2 to TRBJ2-3, with 12 positions matching TRBD2. V shed 10 bases and J 4 bases; nucleotides not matched to a gene: 6. The germline V gene has CDR1 SNHLY and CDR2 FYNNEI. The CDR3 extends over 14 amino acids. The CDR3 DNA reads TGTGCCACGGAGACTAGCGGGAGTTCAGATACGCAGTATTTT. Translated, it gives CATETSGSSDTQYF.

This chain joins TRBV7-9 and TRBJ2-7; D might be TRBD2 (5 bases). The V gene's germline CDR1 is SEHNR and CDR2 FQNEAQ (reference sequence). CDR3 length: 15 residues. The ends were cut back, 3 bases at V and 1 base at J, with 13 bases in the middle. In DNA, the CDR3 is TGTGCCAGCAGCTTCGTTACTAGGACTTCCTACGAGCAGTACTTC. Protein product: CASSFVTRTSYEQYF. The full variable domain, with the rest looked up from reference TRBV7-9 and TRBJ2-7, is DTGVSQNPRHKITKRGQNVTFRCDPISEHNRLYWYRQTLGQGPEFLTYFQNEAQLEKSRLLSDRFSAERPKGSFSTLEIQRTEQGDSAMYLCASSFVTRTSYEQYFGPGTRLTVT.

The chain employs TRBV4-2 and TRBJ1-2; D possibly corresponds to TRBD1 (6 bases). Germline CDR1 LGHNA, CDR2 YNFKEQ. This CDR3 contains 15 residues. V dropped 1 base and J dropped 6 bases, with 15 bases sitting between them. CDR3 in DNA: TGTGCCAGCAGCCAAGCCTTACAGGGTATTAATGGCTACACCTTC. This encodes CASSQALQGINGYTF.

The V gene is TRBV7-2, the J gene TRBJ2-7; TRBD1 is a possible D gene (5 bases). CDR3 length: 15 residues. Trimming removed 1 base at V and 5 bases at J, with 15 bases between. From germline, CDR1 is SGHTA and CDR2 FQGNSA. The CDR3 sequence: CASSLEVRESDEQYF. The CDR3 DNA reads TGTGCCAGCAGCTTAGAAGTCAGGGAAAGCGACGAGCAGTACTTC.

V and J are TRBV9 and TRBJ2-1; D possibly corresponds to TRBD2 (6 bases). Trimming shortened V by 0 bases and J by 8 bases, and 15 bases separated the two germline ends. In germline, CDR1 is SGDLS, CDR2 YYNGEE. CDR3 length: 15 amino acids. In DNA form, the CDR3 reads TGTGCCAGCAGCGTAGGTGGCTTAGGGGAGGATGAGCAGTTCTTC. It yields the protein CASSVGGLGEDEQFF.